The clone carrying this T cell receptor (beta chain) is a singleton in its sample. This sample is drawn from a study of control samples from healthy donors and cancer patients. TCRdb's table, derived via immunoSEQ multiplex PCR, lists solely in-frame clones and lacks some. The repertoire includes approximately 65,000 clones, about 90% of them detected once, and under 20% sits in the top ten. Sequencing was done on a sample of PBMCs. This receptor was obtained from a man aged 60 to 69 with lung cancer.

The CDR3 DNA reads as TGTGCCAGCAGCTCCGGGGTTGAGCCTCGTGAAGCTTTCTTT. This translates into CASSSGVEPREAFF. The rearrangement joins TRBV5-4 to TRBJ1-1; unclear D gene. The CDR3 is 14 residues long. CDR1 and CDR2 (germline): SGHNT, YYREEE (reference sequence). V was trimmed by 3 bases and J by 7 bases, leaving 16 bases between them.